A single T cell receptor (beta chain) is shown here with its context. This clone was observed a handful of times. Its antigen target is currently unknown. No base quality information exists; no much larger clone differs at one position. The CDR3 spans 13 residues, from the cysteine through the phenylalanine. Just the 39-base CDR3 DNA is kept, in frame starting at base 1. CDR1 and CDR2 are read off the germline V gene (reference sequence) as LGHDT and YNNKEL. The trim is 5 bases for V and 0 bases for J, with a gap of 8 bases between the germline ends. TCRbeta CDR3 regions were amplified from genomic DNA by means of the immunoSEQ Assay, a bias-controlled multiplex PCR. For the original study's pipeline: The number of nucleated cells in each sample was estimated by amplification of reference gene primers within the assay. To quantify the absolute abundance of each unique TCRbeta CDR3 rearrangement, sequence reads were collapsed and filtered. Productive Simpson clonality was computed per sample as the square root of Simpson's diversity index over productive rearrangements. TCRdb took this table from immuneACCESS and kept in-frame rearrangements with V and J called. Such tables lack part of the clones; where checked against another copy, unresolved V genes explain under half of the gap, and the rest is unexplained. The V and J calls and clone size are taken from that table; D and trimming were inferred from the DNA. The sample contains fewer than 65,000 clones, 78% of them found a single time. The top ten hold approximately 24% of the sample.

The data stem from a study of blood T cell repertoires in COVID-19 (dated by TCRdb to about 2020). Context from the whole study: The collaborator samples originated in the United States, Italy and Spain and spanned the acute and convalescent phases of COVID-19. The dataset comprised deeply sampled blood TCRbeta repertoires from subjects exposed to, actively infected with, or recovered from COVID-19. Samples were obtained from the ongoing ImmuneRACE study (first 160 participants) and from approximately 1,200 subjects provided by 6 global collaborators. Nearly every sample came with metadata listing a de-identified subject ID, COVID-19 status, age in years and sex. The repertoires were released in a freely available public database intended as a resource for research on the immune response to SARS-CoV-2. Where HLA class I and class II types were available, the types were taken from metadata supplied by the sample provider, not from assay-based typing. The prospective study material was composed of cDNA or gDNA derived from T cells, B-cell-depleted T cells, or PBMCs. Study-wide conclusions, independent of this receptor: The amount of clinical and demographic metadata varied by source and participant and was provided uncurated.

Collaborating institutions collected whole blood in K2EDTA tubes following their own protocols. For TCRbeta analysis, collaborator samples were shipped as frozen whole blood, as isolated PBMCs, or as DNA extracted from either sample type. The receptor comes from a human donor in a cohort sampled during active COVID-19. The sample was peripheral blood. The chain employs TRBV3-1 (or the pseudogene TRBV3-2) and TRBJ2-7; the D region possibly corresponds to TRBD2 (5 bases align). CDR3 sequence: CASSWESSYEQYF. In nucleotide form, the sequence is TGTGCCAGCAGCTGGGAGTCCTCCTACGAGCAGTACTTC.